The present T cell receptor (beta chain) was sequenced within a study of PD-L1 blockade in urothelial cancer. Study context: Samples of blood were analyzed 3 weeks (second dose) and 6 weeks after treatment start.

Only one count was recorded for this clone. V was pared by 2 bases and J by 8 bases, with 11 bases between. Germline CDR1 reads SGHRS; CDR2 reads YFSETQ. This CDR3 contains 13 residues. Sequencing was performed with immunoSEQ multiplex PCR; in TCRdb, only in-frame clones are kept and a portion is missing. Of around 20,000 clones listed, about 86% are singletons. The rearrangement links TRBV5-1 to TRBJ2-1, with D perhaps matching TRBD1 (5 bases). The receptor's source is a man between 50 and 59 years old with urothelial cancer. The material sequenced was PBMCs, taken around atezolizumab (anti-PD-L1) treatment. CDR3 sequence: CASSFQGTHEQFF. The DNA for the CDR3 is TGCGCCAGCAGCTTCCAGGGTACGCATGAGCAGTTCTTC.